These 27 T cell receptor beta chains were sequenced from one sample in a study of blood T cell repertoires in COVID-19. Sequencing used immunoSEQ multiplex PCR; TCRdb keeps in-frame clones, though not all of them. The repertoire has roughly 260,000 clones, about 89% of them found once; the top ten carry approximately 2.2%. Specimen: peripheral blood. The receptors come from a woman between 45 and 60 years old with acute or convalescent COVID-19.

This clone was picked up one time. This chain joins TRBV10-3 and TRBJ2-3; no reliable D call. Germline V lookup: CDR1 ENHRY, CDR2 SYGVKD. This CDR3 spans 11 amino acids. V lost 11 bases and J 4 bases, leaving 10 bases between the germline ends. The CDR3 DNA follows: TGTGCCGTCGACGCGGCAGATACGCAGTATTTT. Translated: CAVDAADTQYF.

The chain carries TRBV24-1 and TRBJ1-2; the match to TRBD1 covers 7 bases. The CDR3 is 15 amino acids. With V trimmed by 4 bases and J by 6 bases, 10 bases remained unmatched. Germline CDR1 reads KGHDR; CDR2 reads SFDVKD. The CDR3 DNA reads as TGTGCCACCAGTGACCCCGGACAGGTCCCTGATGGCTACACCTTC. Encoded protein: CATSDPGQVPDGYTF.

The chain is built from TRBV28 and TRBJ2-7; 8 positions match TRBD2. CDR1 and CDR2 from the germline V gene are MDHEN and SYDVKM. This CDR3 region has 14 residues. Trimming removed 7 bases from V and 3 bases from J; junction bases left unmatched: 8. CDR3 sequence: CASTLSGTHYEQYF. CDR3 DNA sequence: TGTGCCAGCACCCTTAGCGGGACCCACTACGAGCAGTACTTC.

The CDR3 spells CASSFLQGYQPQHF. DNA for the CDR3: TGTGCCAGCAGTTTTTTACAGGGATATCAGCCCCAGCATTTT. The chain has TRBV27 and TRBJ1-5; D may be TRBD1 (6 bases). This CDR3 is 14 amino acids long. V lost 3 bases and J 5 bases, leaving 11 bases between the germline ends. Germline V lookup: CDR1 MNHEY, CDR2 SMNVEV (reference sequence).

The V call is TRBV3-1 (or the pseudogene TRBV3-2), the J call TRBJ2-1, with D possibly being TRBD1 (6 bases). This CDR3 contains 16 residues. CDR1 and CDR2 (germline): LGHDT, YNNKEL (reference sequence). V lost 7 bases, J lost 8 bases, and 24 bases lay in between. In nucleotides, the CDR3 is TGTGCCAGCATCTCAATGGGCAGGGGTGGTGTTGATGAGCAGTTCTTC. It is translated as CASISMGRGGVDEQFF.

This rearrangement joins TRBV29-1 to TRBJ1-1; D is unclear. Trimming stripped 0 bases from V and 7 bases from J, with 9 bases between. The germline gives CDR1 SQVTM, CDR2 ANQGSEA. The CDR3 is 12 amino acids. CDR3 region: CSVEDFAVEAFF. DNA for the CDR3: TGCAGCGTTGAAGATTTCGCGGTTGAAGCTTTCTTT.

CDR3: CASSFLTGRRGYTF. CDR3 sequence (DNA): TGCGCCAGCAGCTTTTTGACAGGGCGGAGGGGCTACACCTTC. V usage is TRBV5-1 and J usage is TRBJ1-2; 7 nucleotides align to TRBD1. After removal of 2 bases from V and 8 bases from J, the junction contained 9 bases not matched to a gene. Germline V gene sequence: CDR1 SGHRS, CDR2 YFSETQ. CDR3 length: 14 amino acids.

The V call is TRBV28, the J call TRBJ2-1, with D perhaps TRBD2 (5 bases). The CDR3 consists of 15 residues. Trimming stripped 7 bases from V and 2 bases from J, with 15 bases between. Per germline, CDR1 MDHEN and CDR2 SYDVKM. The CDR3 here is CASKGPGWTYNEQFF. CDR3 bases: TGTGCCAGCAAAGGTCCGGGATGGACCTACAATGAGCAGTTCTTC.

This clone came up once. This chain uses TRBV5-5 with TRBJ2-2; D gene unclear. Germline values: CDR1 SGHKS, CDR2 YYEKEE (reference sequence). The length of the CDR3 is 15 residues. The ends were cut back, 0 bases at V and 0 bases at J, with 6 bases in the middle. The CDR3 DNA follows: TGTGCCAGCAGCTTGGAAGCTGCGAACACCGGGGAGCTGTTTTTT. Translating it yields CASSLEAANTGELFF.

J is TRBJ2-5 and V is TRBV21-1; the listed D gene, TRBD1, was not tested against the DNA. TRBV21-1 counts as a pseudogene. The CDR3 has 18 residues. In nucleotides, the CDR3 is TGTGCCAGCAGCAAAGAAAATCGGGACAGGGGGCTAGCGGAGACCCAGTACTTC. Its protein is CASSKENRDRGLAETQYF.

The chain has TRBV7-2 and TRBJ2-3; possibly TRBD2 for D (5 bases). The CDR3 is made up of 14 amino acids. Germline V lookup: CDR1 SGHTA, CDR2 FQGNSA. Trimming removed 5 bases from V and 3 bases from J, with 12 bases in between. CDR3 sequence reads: CASSPSSLTDTQYF. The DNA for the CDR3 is TGTGCCAGCAGCCCCTCTAGCCTAACAGATACGCAGTATTTT.

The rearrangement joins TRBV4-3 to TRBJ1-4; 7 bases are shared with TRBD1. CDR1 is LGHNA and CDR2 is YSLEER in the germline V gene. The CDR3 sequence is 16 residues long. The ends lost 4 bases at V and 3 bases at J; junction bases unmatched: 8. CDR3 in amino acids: CASSLRIGTANEKLFF. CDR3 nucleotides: TGCGCCAGCAGCCTACGAATCGGGACAGCTAATGAAAAACTGTTTTTT.

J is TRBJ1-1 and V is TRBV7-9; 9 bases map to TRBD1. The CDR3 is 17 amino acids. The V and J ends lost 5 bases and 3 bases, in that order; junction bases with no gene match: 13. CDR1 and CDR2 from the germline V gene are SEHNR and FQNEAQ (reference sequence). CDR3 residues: CASSQGQGGRTYTEAFF. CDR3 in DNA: TGTGCCAGCAGCCAGGGACAGGGAGGAAGAACGTACACTGAAGCTTTCTTT.

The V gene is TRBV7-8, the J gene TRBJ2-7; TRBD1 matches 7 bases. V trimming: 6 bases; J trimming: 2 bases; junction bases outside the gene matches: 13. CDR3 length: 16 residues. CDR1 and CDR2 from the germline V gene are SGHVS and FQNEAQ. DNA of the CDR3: TGTGCCAGCAGAAGAACACCGGGACAGTATACCTACGAGCAGTACTTC. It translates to CASRRTPGQYTYEQYF.

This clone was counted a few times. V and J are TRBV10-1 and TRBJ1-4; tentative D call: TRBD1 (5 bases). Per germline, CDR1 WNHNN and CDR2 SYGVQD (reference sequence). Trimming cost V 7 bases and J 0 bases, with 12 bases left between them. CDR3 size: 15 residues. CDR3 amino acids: CASTFRVATNEKLFF. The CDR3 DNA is TGCGCCAGCACTTTCAGGGTTGCAACTAATGAAAAACTGTTTTTT.

CDR3 coding DNA: TGTGCCAGCAATTCTCGACAGGGGACTCAGCCCCAGCATTTT. It translates to CASNSRQGTQPQHF. The chain is built from TRBV27 and TRBJ1-5; 8 nucleotides line up with TRBD1. Trimming cost V 7 bases and J 6 bases; bases outside gene matches: 8. CDR1 MNHEY and CDR2 SMNVEV come from the germline V gene (reference sequence). The CDR3 is 14 amino acids.

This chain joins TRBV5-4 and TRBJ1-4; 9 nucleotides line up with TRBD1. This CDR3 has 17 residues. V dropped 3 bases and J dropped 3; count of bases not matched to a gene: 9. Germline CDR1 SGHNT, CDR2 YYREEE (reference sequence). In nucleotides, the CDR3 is TGTGCCAGCAGCTCCCCGGGACAGGGCACAGCTAATGAAAAACTGTTTTTT. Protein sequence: CASSSPGQGTANEKLFF.

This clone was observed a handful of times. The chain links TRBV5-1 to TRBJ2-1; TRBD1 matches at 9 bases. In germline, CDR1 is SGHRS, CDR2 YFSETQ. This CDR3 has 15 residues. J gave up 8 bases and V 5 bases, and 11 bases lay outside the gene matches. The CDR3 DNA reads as TGCGCCAGCAGGGCCGGGACAGGGTATACCTATGAGCAGTTCTTC. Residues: CASRAGTGYTYEQFF. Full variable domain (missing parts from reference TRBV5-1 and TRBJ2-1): KAGVTQTPRYLIKTRGQQVTLSCSPISGHRSVSWYQQTPGQGLQFLFEYFSETQRNKGNFPGRFSGRQFSNSRSEMNVSTLELGDSALYLCASRAGTGYTYEQFFGPGTRLTVL.

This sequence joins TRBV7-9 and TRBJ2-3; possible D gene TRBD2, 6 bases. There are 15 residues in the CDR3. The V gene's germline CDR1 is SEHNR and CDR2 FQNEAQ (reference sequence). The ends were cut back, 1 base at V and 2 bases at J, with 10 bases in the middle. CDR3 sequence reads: CASSLGGNPTDTQYF. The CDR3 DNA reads TGTGCCAGCAGCTTAGGCGGGAACCCCACAGATACGCAGTATTTT.

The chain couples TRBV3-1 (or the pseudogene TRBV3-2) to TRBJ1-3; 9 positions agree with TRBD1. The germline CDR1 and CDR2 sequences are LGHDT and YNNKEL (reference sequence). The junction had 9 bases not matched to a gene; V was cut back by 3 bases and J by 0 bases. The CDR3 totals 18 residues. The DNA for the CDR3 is TGTGCCAGCAGCCAGCGACAGGGGGGTCCCTGCTCTGGAAACACCATATATTTT. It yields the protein CASSQRQGGPCSGNTIYF.

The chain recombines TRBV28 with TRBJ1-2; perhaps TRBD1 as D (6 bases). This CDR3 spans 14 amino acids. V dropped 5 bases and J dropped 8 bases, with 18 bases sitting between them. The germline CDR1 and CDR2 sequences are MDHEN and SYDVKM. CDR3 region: CASSLLVTRGGYTF. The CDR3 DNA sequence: TGTGCCAGCAGTCTATTAGTGACAAGGGGGGGCTACACCTTC.

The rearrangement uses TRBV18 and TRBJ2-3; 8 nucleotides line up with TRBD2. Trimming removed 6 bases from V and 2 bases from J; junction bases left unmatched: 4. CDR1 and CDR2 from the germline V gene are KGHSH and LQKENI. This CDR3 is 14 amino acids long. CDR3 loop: CASSRGGFTDTQYF. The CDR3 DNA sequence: TGTGCCAGCTCCCGGGGGGGCTTCACAGATACGCAGTATTTT.

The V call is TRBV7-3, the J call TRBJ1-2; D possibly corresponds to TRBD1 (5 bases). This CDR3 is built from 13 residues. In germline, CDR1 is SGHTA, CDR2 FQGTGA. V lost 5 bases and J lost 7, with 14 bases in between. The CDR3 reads CASSISATGGYTF. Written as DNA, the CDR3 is TGTGCCAGCAGCATTTCCGCTACAGGTGGCTACACCTTC.

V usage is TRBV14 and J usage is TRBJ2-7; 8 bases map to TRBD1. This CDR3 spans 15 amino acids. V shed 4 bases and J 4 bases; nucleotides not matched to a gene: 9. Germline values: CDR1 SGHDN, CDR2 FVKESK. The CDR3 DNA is TGTGCCAGCAGCCCCCCCGGGACAGGAGATTACGAGCAGTACTTC. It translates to CASSPPGTGDYEQYF.

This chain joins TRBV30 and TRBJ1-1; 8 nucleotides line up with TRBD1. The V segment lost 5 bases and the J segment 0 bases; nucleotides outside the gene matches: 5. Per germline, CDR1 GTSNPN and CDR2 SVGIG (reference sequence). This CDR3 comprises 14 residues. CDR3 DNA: TGTGCCTGGGGGAGGACAGGGATGAACACTGAAGCTTTCTTT. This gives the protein CAWGRTGMNTEAFF.

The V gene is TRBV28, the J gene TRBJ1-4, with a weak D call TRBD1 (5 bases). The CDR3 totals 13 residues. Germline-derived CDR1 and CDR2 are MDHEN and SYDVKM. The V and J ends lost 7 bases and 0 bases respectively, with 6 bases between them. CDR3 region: CASTGPTNEKLFF. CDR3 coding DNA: TGTGCCAGCACAGGGCCAACTAATGAAAAACTGTTTTTT.

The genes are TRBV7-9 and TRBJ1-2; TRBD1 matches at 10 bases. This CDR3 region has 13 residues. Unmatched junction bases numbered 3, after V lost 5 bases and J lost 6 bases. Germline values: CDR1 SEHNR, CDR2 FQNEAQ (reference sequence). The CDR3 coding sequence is TGTGCCAGCAGCGTCGGGACAGGGGATGGCTACACCTTC. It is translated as CASSVGTGDGYTF.